This entry concerns a single TCR beta chain. The target antigen is unknown. Per the germline V gene, CDR1 is SGHRS and CDR2 is YFSETQ. V was trimmed by 1 base and J by 4 bases, leaving 15 bases between them. The CDR3 totals 15 residues. As to time point: baseline pretreatment blood. Regarding treatment: 15 Gy SBRT to primary tumor, nephrectomy 4 weeks later. Clear cell pathology was present in this patient's renal cell carcinoma. The data derive from a study of radiation and T cells in renal cell carcinoma. Overall study: Nephrectomy followed 15 Gy stereotactic body radiation by 4 weeks. Study results and limitations: From baseline, blood top tumor clonotypes peaked at 2 weeks post-radiation.

The data were produced by immunoSEQ multiplex PCR, yet TCRdb's version contains in-frame clones alone and is incomplete. The table includes about 95,000 clones, around nine tenths detected once. This sample comprised blood, obtained from a patient whose treatment included radiotherapy and nephrectomy. V and J are TRBV5-1 and TRBJ2-7; a weak D match, TRBD1 (6 bases). The receptor's source is a middle-aged man with renal cell carcinoma. The CDR3 bases are TGCGCCAGCAGCTTGAATCCGGACAGATTATACGAGCAGTACTTC. Encoded protein: CASSLNPDRLYEQYF.